A single sample is the source of the 4 T cell receptor beta chains below, sequenced in a study of T-cell reconstitution after alpha-beta-depleted transplantation in children (dated by TCRdb to 2015 to 2016). The library was made by PCR. Instrument on record: Illumina HiSeq 2500. To normalize quantification of the TCRbeta repertoire, the TCR libraries were built with molecular barcoding that relied on unique molecular identifiers. The public sequencing data were trimmed at Q25 with fastp and processed into clonotypes with MiXCR by TCRdb, which kept only in-frame beta chains. Identical CDR3 proteins give one entry, which carries the most common genes and DNA. This sample gives 300,000 to 350,000 distinct CDR3 sequences in total; about 17% of them show up just once. Roughly 41% of the sample lies in the top ten. The sample's treatment or condition label is to be understood as: allogeneic hematopoietic cell transplantation with graft depleted of TCRalphabeta T cells and CD19 B cells.

The sample in question was PBMCs, mostly from graft donor cells, obtained 360 days after TCRalphabeta/CD19-depleted stem cell transplant. The receptor source for this set is a male patient between 2 and 15 years old who had a stem cell transplant for acute lymphoblastic leukemia, so the T cells may come from the graft donor.

There are a few counts of this clonotype. This rearrangement joins TRBV3-1 to TRBJ1-2, with 7 bases matching TRBD1. There are 14 residues in the CDR3. The V gene's germline CDR1 is LGHDT and CDR2 YNNKEL (reference sequence). V gave up 4 bases and J gave up 8 bases; unmatched junction bases: 10. The CDR3, as DNA: TGTGCCAGCAGCCCTCTGAGGGGGCTCGGGGGCTACACCTTC. This codes for CASSPLRGLGGYTF.

The chain recombines TRBV29-1 with TRBJ2-7, with D hard to call. The CDR3 consists of 11 residues. Trimming shortened V by 4 bases and J by 2 bases, and 6 bases separated the two germline ends. Germline CDR1 and CDR2: SQVTM and ANQGSEA. The CDR3 sequence is CSVVRAYEQYF. The CDR3 DNA follows: TGCAGCGTTGTAAGGGCCTACGAGCAGTACTTC.

This chain links TRBV6-1 with TRBJ2-7; D unclear. Germline V CDR1 and CDR2: MNHNS, SASEGT. The CDR3 is 16 amino acids. The V end was cut by 6 bases, the J end by 0 bases, with 18 bases between. CDR3 in DNA: TGTGCCAGCAGCCGACGGATGGCCAGTTCCTCCTACGAGCAGTACTTC. Protein: CASSRRMASSSYEQYF.

The chain uses TRBV28 and TRBJ2-5, with 8 bases lining up with TRBD2. CDR3 size: 18 residues. CDR1 and CDR2 from the germline V gene are MDHEN and SYDVKM. Trimming took 2 bases from V and 6 from J; bases not matched to a gene: 17. This CDR3 is CASSLLTIAGRARKTQYF. Written as DNA, the CDR3 is TGTGCCAGCAGTTTACTAACCATAGCGGGAAGGGCCAGGAAGACCCAGTACTTC.